Below are 10 T cell receptor beta chains sequenced from a single sample in a study of response to subunit inactivated influenza vaccine. MiXCR, applied by TCRdb to the RT-PCR reads, yields one record per CDR3 protein. The repertoire holds 600,000 to 850,000 distinct CDR3 sequences, with 12% to 15% as singletons. Specimen: PBMCs from blood, collected less than 15 days before vaccination. The receptors come from a man between 45 and 60 years old who received an inactivated influenza vaccine.

This chain uses TRBV29-1 with TRBJ2-3, with 10 bases matching TRBD1. V was pared by 4 bases and J by 2 bases, with 6 bases of the junction left unmatched. The CDR3 loop spans 15 amino acids. Germline V gives CDR1 SQVTM, CDR2 ANQGSEA. The chain's CDR3 is CSVVRTGGSTDTQYF. The CDR3 coding sequence is TGCAGCGTTGTGCGGACAGGGGGGTCCACAGATACGCAGTATTTT.

This sequence joins TRBV28 and TRBJ2-5; maybe TRBD2 (6 bases). CDR1 and CDR2 (germline): MDHEN, SYDVKM. This CDR3 comprises 16 residues. Trimming took 2 bases from V and 5 from J, leaving 18 bases between them. The CDR3 DNA reads as TGTGCCAGCAGTTTACAACGGGACTGGGAGGATGAGACCCAGTACTTC. It encodes CASSLQRDWEDETQYF.

This clonotype was found a few times. This rearrangement joins TRBV29-1 to TRBJ2-1; D uncertain. Germline V gene sequence: CDR1 SQVTM, CDR2 ANQGSEA. Trimming stripped 1 base from V and 3 bases from J, with 13 bases between. This CDR3 is 15 amino acids long. The chain's CDR3 is CSVEGLAAHYNEQFF. In nucleotides, the CDR3 is TGCAGCGTTGAAGGTTTGGCGGCCCACTACAATGAGCAGTTCTTC.

At least ten counts were recorded for this clonotype. The rearrangement joins TRBV7-2 to TRBJ2-5; tentatively, D is TRBD2 (6 bases). With 1 base removed from V and 5 bases from J, the gap between germline ends came to 17 bases. Germline V gene lookup returns CDR1 SGHTA and CDR2 FQGNSA. This CDR3 contains 16 residues. The CDR3 loop reads CASSLVVGSRWETQYF. In DNA, the CDR3 is TGTGCCAGCAGCTTAGTCGTCGGGAGTCGCTGGGAGACCCAGTACTTC.

This chain connects TRBV2 to TRBJ2-5, with D possibly being TRBD1 (6 bases). The CDR3 covers 13 residues. V was shortened by 4 bases and J by 5 bases, with 11 bases between the two germline ends. The germline V gene has CDR1 SNHLY and CDR2 FYNNEI. CDR3 sequence (DNA): TGTGCCAGCAGTGTTAACAGGGCGGAGACCCAGTACTTC. It codes for CASSVNRAETQYF.

This clonotype was detected many times. The rearrangement links TRBV28 to TRBJ2-1; no firm D call. This CDR3 has 13 amino acids. V was clipped by 1 base and J by 10 bases, with 11 bases between them. Germline V lookup: CDR1 MDHEN, CDR2 SYDVKM. The CDR3 DNA sequence: TGTGCCAGCAGTTTATCCTCCCGGGTCGAGCAGTTCTTC. Translation gives CASSLSSRVEQFF.

This clonotype was seen only a few times. The rearrangement uses TRBV3-1 and TRBJ1-1; D is ambiguous. Germline loops: CDR1 LGHDT, CDR2 YNNKEL (reference sequence). Trimming took off 1 base at V and 6 bases at J, with 6 bases between the two ends. CDR3 length: 12 residues. The CDR3 loop is CASSQANAEAFF. As DNA, the CDR3 is TGTGCCAGCAGCCAAGCCAACGCTGAAGCTTTCTTT.

The sample holds a few counts of this clonotype. The chain employs TRBV5-1 and TRBJ1-1; D is possibly TRBD1 (5 bases). Germline CDR1 is SGHRS and CDR2 is YFSETQ. With 0 bases removed from V and 7 bases from J, the gap between germline ends came to 16 bases. This CDR3 region has 15 residues. CDR3 in amino acids: CASSLAAGFKNEAFF. The DNA for the CDR3 is TGCGCCAGCAGCTTGGCTGCAGGGTTTAAAAATGAAGCTTTCTTT.

Ten or more counts support this clonotype. This rearrangement joins TRBV7-6 to TRBJ2-1; maybe TRBD2 (5 bases). Trimming cost V 8 bases and J 8 bases, with 16 bases left between them. From germline, CDR1 is SGHVS and CDR2 FNYEAQ. The CDR3 consists of 13 residues. The CDR3 region has the DNA TGTGCCAGCGTCCGTACGGGGTGGGATGAGCAGTTCTTC. Translation gives CASVRTGWDEQFF.

The chain joins TRBV4-1 to TRBJ2-1; perhaps TRBD1 as D (5 bases). Germline values: CDR1 MGHRA, CDR2 YSYEKL. This CDR3 has 16 amino acids. Trimming removed 0 bases at V and 6 bases at J, with 15 bases between. The CDR3 DNA sequence: TGCGCCAGCAGCCAAGAACCCCCCGACAGAGTCAATGAGCAGTTCTTC. The encoded protein is CASSQEPPDRVNEQFF.